The TCR beta chain under discussion was sequenced for a study of T-cell memory formation after mild COVID-19 (dated by TCRdb to 2020 to 2023). Looking at the study overall: TCR sequence clusters from the two donors were found to be largely donor specific. In a couple of donors, T-cell clones that expanded and contracted after mild COVID-19 were tracked by sequencing TCRalpha and TCRbeta repertoires over time. Two young, previously healthy adult volunteers made up the cohort, one male and one female.

This clonotype appeared many times. What this receptor recognizes is not known. There are no base qualities to consult, and no much larger clone falls within one base. The sequencer listed for this sample is Illumina NovaSeq 6000. Using 5'RACE with constant-segment primers, TCRalpha and TCRbeta cDNA libraries were constructed, with sample barcodes and unique molecular identifiers added in the process. Trizol reagent was used to extract RNA from every sample. Libraries were amplified in two PCR steps, with a second sample barcode and Illumina TruSeq adapters added in the second step. The libraries were sequenced on an Illumina NovaSeq using 2 x 150 bp paired-end reads. The study's own analysis went as follows. The reads were demultiplexed and collapsed into UMI-guided consensus sequences using migec v1.2.7. Using mixcr v2.1.11, the UMI consensuses were aligned to TRA and TRB V and J templates and assembled into clonotypes. Clonotypes were classified as expanded or contracted when called significant by both edgeR and NoisET, with noise models trained on biological replicates. For edgeR calls, a false discovery rate-adjusted p below 0.01 and a log2 fold-change threshold of 1 were applied. PCA with hierarchical clustering of max-normalized trajectories of the 1000 most abundant clonotypes was used as exploratory dynamics analysis. Separately sequenced CD4+ and CD8+ repertoires were used to assign the CD4 or CD8 phenotype of responding clones. TCRdb reran the public reads through fastp at Q25 and MiXCR, keeping productive beta chains. Merged by CDR3 protein, the rows form single entries marked with the most common genes and DNA. TCRdb, not the original authors, processed these V and J calls. The sample has approximately 250,000 distinct CDR3 sequences on record, roughly a sixth of them singletons. Under 25% of the sample rests with the top ten.

PBMCs were isolated by Ficoll-Paque density gradient centrifugation. Reading the germline V gene gives CDR1 LGHNA and CDR2 YSLEER. V is trimmed back by 1 base and J by 6 bases, and the junction contains 6 bases that no gene match accounts for. The CDR3 contains 15 residues, cysteine and phenylalanine counted. Left in the record is the CDR3 DNA by itself, 45 bases read in frame from the first base. On the study overall, not on this receptor specifically: From day 15 to 85, contracting clones showed balanced CD4/CD8 phenotypes, whereas a second wave of clones that expanded from day 15 to 37 leaned towards CD4+. SARS-CoV-2 specificity was not confirmed for the second-wave clones peaking on day 37. Some responding clones were detected in pre-infection memory, suggesting pre-existing cross-reactive memory T cells joined the SARS-CoV-2 response. The study included only a couple of mild cases, and larger cohorts that include severe cases with pre-infection samples were judged to be necessary. Contracting CD4+ clones turned up mainly in the CM and EM memory subsets, whereas EMRA was where CD8+ clones were enriched.

The specimen sequenced was PBMCs or a T cell subset sorted from them (not recorded which). The chain uses TRBV4-3 and TRBJ2-5; 9 nucleotides in the junction match TRBD2. The sequence was obtained from a man in his late teens or twenties who had mild COVID-19 (a few samples of this study predate the infection). The sample titles of this study are shuffled in the database, so cell type and time point are left out; the donor was told from shared clones. The CDR3 loop reads CASSQGASGVKTQYF. The nucleotide sequence reads as follows: TGCGCCAGCAGCCAAGGCGCTAGCGGGGTAAAGACCCAGTACTTC.